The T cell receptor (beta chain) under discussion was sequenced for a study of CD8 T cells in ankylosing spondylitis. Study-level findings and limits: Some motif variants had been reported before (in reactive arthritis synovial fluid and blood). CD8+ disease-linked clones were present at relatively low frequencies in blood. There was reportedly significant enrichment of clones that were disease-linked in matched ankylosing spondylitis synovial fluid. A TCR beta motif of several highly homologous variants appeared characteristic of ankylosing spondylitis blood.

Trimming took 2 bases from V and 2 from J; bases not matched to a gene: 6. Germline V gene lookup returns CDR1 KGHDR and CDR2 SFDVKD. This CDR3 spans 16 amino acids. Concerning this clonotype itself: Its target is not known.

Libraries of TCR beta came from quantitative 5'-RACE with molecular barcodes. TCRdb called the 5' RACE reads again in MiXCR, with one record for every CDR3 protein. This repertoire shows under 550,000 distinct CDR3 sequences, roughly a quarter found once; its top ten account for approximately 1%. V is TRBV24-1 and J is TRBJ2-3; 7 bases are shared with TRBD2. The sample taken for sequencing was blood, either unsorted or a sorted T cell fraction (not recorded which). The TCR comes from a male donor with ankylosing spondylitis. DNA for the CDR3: TGTGCCACCAGTGATTATGGCGGGAGTTTCACAGATACGCAGTATTTT. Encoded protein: CATSDYGGSFTDTQYF.